Below, 30 T cell receptor beta chains from the same sample are listed, as sequenced in a study of cytomegalovirus exposure and HLA in healthy donors. This table comes from immunoSEQ multiplex PCR, and its TCRdb copy is limited to in-frame clones, with some not included. The sample records 200,000 or so clones, 75% to 85% being singletons. The sample consisted of PBMCs. The origin of the receptors is a woman aged 25 to 39 in good health and CMV-seropositive.

This chain uses TRBV6-5 with TRBJ2-2; 7 bases are a match to TRBD1. This CDR3 contains 15 residues. Germline lookup yields CDR1 MNHEY and CDR2 SVGAGI. Trimming took 6 bases from V and 0 from J; bases not matched to a gene: 4. The CDR3 reads CASRATGTNTGELFF. As DNA, the CDR3 is TGTGCCAGCAGAGCGACAGGGACGAACACCGGGGAGCTGTTTTTT.

The chain carries TRBV11-2 and TRBJ1-4; 7 positions match TRBD1. CDR1 SGHAT and CDR2 FQNNGV come from the germline V gene. Germline trimming cut 5 bases from V and 0 bases from J; bases unmatched to any gene: 12. The CDR3 covers 18 residues. The CDR3 DNA is TGTGCCAGCAGCCCATTCCGGGACAGACTTGCAACTAATGAAAAACTGTTTTTT. It specifies CASSPFRDRLATNEKLFF. Variable domain in full (rest from reference TRBV11-2 and TRBJ1-4): EAGVAQSPRYKIIEKRQSVAFWCNPISGHATLYWYQQILGQGPKLLIQFQNNGVVDDSQLPKDRFSAERLKGVDSTLKIQPAKLEDSAVYLCASSPFRDRLATNEKLFFGSGTQLSVL.

This chain joins TRBV2 and TRBJ2-7; D is unclear. Germline V CDR1 and CDR2: SNHLY, FYNNEI. CDR3 length: 15 amino acids. Trimming removed 2 bases from V and 4 bases from J, with 15 bases in between. CDR3: CASSEMPSNRYEQYF. As DNA, the CDR3 is TGTGCCAGCAGTGAAATGCCTAGTAATCGTTACGAGCAGTACTTC.

The CDR3 coding sequence is TGTGCCAGCAGCCCCGGGACTTCGACGGGTGAGCAGTTCTTC. Translation: CASSPGTSTGEQFF. The genes are TRBV14 and TRBJ2-1, with TRBD2 as a possible D gene (6 bases). CDR1 and CDR2 (germline): SGHDN, FVKESK. V was clipped by 4 bases and J by 9 bases, with 16 bases between them. This CDR3 comprises 14 residues. Filled out from reference TRBV14 and TRBJ2-1, the complete variable domain reads EAGVTQFPSHSVIEKGQTVTLRCDPISGHDNLYWYRRVMGKEIKFLLHFVKESKQDESGMPNNRFLAERTGGTYSTLKVQPAELEDSGVYFCASSPGTSTGEQFFGPGTRLTVL.

The chain recombines TRBV5-1 with TRBJ2-3; D unclear. Trimming removed 1 base at V and 6 bases at J, with 12 bases between. CDR3 length: 14 residues. Germline loops: CDR1 SGHRS, CDR2 YFSETQ. Written as DNA, the CDR3 is TGCGCCAGCAGCTTGTCCACGGCCGGGGATACGCAGTATTTT. As protein: CASSLSTAGDTQYF.

The chain couples TRBV5-1 to TRBJ1-5; 7 positions agree with TRBD1. V trimming: 4 bases; J trimming: 7 bases; junction bases outside the gene matches: 8. The CDR3 is 14 amino acids. Germline V gene lookup returns CDR1 SGHRS and CDR2 YFSETQ. CDR3 loop: CASSPTTGRQPQHF. The DNA of the CDR3 is TGCGCCAGCAGCCCTACGACAGGGAGACAGCCCCAGCATTTT.

This chain uses TRBV5-1 with TRBJ1-4, with a possible D match to TRBD1 (5 bases). V lost 0 bases, J lost 4 bases, and 13 bases lay in between. The V gene's germline CDR1 is SGHRS and CDR2 YFSETQ. The CDR3 loop spans 16 amino acids. The chain's CDR3 is CASSLVARGFNEKLFF. CDR3 DNA sequence: TGCGCCAGCAGCTTGGTGGCCCGGGGGTTTAATGAAAAACTGTTTTTT.

This clone came up a few times. This sample includes further DNA sequences coding for the same CDR3. The CDR3 DNA sequence: TGTGCCAGCAGCAGGGACAGGGATCAGCCCCAGCATTTT. Translating gives CASSRDRDQPQHF. This chain uses TRBV7-9 with TRBJ1-5, with TRBD1 matching over 9 bases. This CDR3 spans 13 amino acids. The germline V gene has CDR1 SEHNR and CDR2 FQNEAQ (reference sequence). Unmatched junction bases numbered 1, after V lost 5 bases and J lost 5 bases.

This clone was seen a single time. This chain connects TRBV6-1 to TRBJ2-5, with TRBD2 matching 9 bases. Trimming at V came to 5 bases and at J to 2 bases, leaving 6 bases not matched to a gene. Germline V gives CDR1 MNHNS, CDR2 SASEGT. The CDR3 consists of 15 residues. The CDR3 DNA reads TGTGCCAGCAGTTGGGTAGCGGGAGTTCAAGAGACCCAGTACTTC. It is translated as CASSWVAGVQETQYF.

The chain joins TRBV5-6 to TRBJ1-1; unclear D gene. Trimming removed 2 bases from V and 1 base from J, with 15 bases in between. The CDR3 has 16 amino acids. Germline V gives CDR1 SGHDT, CDR2 YYEEEE. CDR3 nucleotide sequence: TGTGCCAGCAGCTTTGTTGGCGGGCGCGGGAACACTGAAGCTTTCTTT. It specifies CASSFVGGRGNTEAFF.

This chain connects TRBV4-2 to TRBJ1-2, with TRBD1 as a possible D gene (5 bases). Germline loops: CDR1 LGHNA, CDR2 YNFKEQ. The CDR3 has 13 amino acids. Trimming stripped 4 bases from V and 8 bases from J, with 14 bases between. The CDR3 loop reads CASSPGGRSGYTF. The CDR3, as DNA: TGTGCCAGCAGCCCTGGGGGGAGATCGGGCTACACCTTC.

CDR3 DNA sequence: TGTGCCAGCAGCTTAGCCGGGACAGGGGCCTACGAGCAGTACTTC. This translates into CASSLAGTGAYEQYF. This chain links TRBV7-3 with TRBJ2-7; 10 bases agree with TRBD1. V shed 2 bases, J shed 2 bases, and the junction held 3 bases outside the gene matches. The CDR3 extends over 15 amino acids. Germline CDR1 reads SGHTA; CDR2 reads FQGTGA.

The chain employs TRBV7-3 and TRBJ2-5; 7 positions match TRBD2. V dropped 5 bases and J dropped 2; count of bases not matched to a gene: 2. CDR1 is SGHTA, CDR2 FQGTGA, per germline. The CDR3 is made up of 13 amino acids. CDR3 loop: CASSPGRQETQYF. CDR3 DNA sequence: TGTGCCAGCAGCCCCGGGAGGCAAGAGACCCAGTACTTC.

The V and J genes are TRBV6-6 and TRBJ2-7; 8 bases map to TRBD1. V was pared by 5 bases and J by 2 bases, with 5 bases of the junction left unmatched. The germline gives CDR1 MNHNY, CDR2 SVGAGI (reference sequence). The CDR3 is 14 amino acids. CDR3 coding DNA: TGTGCCAGCAGTACAGGGGGAAATACCTACGAGCAGTACTTC. As protein: CASSTGGNTYEQYF.

The rearrangement uses TRBV6-1 and TRBJ2-3; possibly TRBD2 for D (6 bases). This CDR3 has 16 amino acids. Trimming pared 2 bases from V and 0 bases from J, leaving 12 bases between. From germline, CDR1 is MNHNS and CDR2 SASEGT. The CDR3 protein is CASSERAGTSTDTQYF. The DNA of the CDR3 is TGTGCCAGCAGTGAAAGGGCGGGAACTAGCACAGATACGCAGTATTTT.

The sample holds a few counts of this clone. The V gene is TRBV27, the J gene TRBJ2-2; 7 bases align to TRBD1. V lost 9 bases and J lost 4; bases outside the gene matches: 14. Germline loops: CDR1 MNHEY, CDR2 SMNVEV (reference sequence). The CDR3 spans 16 residues. The CDR3 spells CASGSGWDRSTGELFF. The CDR3 DNA is TGTGCCAGTGGATCTGGATGGGACAGAAGCACCGGGGAGCTGTTTTTT.

CDR3: CASKVDDTGMYGYTF. CDR3 nucleotide sequence: TGTGCCAGCAAAGTTGACGACACAGGGATGTATGGCTACACCTTC. This rearrangement joins TRBV28 to TRBJ1-2, with a possible D match to TRBD1 (6 bases). Germline V gene data show CDR1 as MDHEN and CDR2 as SYDVKM. The CDR3 covers 15 residues. The V and J ends lost 7 bases and 5 bases respectively, with 20 bases between them.

The rearrangement uses TRBV28 and TRBJ2-7; 9 bases agree with TRBD1. With V trimmed by 3 bases and J by 7 bases, 10 bases remained unmatched. The CDR3 runs to 15 residues. Germline CDR1 reads MDHEN; CDR2 reads SYDVKM. The CDR3 nucleotides are TGTGCCAGCAGTTTTCCCGGGGACAGGGTAGTAGAGCAGTACTTC. Translation gives CASSFPGDRVVEQYF.

V gene TRBV28 combines with J gene TRBJ1-1; perhaps TRBD1 as D (6 bases). This CDR3 contains 12 residues. The V gene lost 6 bases and the J gene lost 3 bases, with 8 bases spanning the gap. Germline V gene lookup returns CDR1 MDHEN and CDR2 SYDVKM. As DNA, the CDR3 is TGTGCCAGCAGGGACAGTTACACTGAAGCTTTCTTT. This sequence encodes CASRDSYTEAFF. The full variable domain, with the rest looked up from reference TRBV28 and TRBJ1-1, is DVKVTQSSRYLVKRTGEKVFLECVQDMDHENMFWYRQDPGLGLRLIYFSYDVKMKEKGDIPEGYSVSREKKERFSLILESASTNQTSMYLCASRDSYTEAFFGQGTRLTVV.

This sequence joins TRBV7-8 and TRBJ1-5; TRBD1 matches at 9 bases. This CDR3 has 16 amino acids. The V and J ends lost 5 bases and 0 bases, in that order; junction bases with no gene match: 5. The germline CDR1 and CDR2 sequences are SGHVS and FQNEAQ. The CDR3 DNA is TGTGCCAGCAGCCCCGGGACAGGGCCTAGCAATCAGCCCCAGCATTTT. It translates to CASSPGTGPSNQPQHF.

This chain uses TRBV15 with TRBJ2-1; weak D call: TRBD2 (7 bases). The CDR3 spans 15 residues. V shed 0 bases and J shed 8 bases, with 14 bases lying between them. CDR1 and CDR2 from the germline V gene are LNHNV and YYDKDF (reference sequence). The CDR3 is CATSRDNRGGDEQFF. CDR3 DNA sequence: TGTGCCACCAGCAGAGATAATAGGGGGGGTGATGAGCAGTTCTTC.

This sequence joins TRBV7-6 and TRBJ2-7; possible D gene TRBD1, 5 bases. The CDR3 consists of 15 residues. V gave up 1 base and J gave up 6 bases, with 16 bases separating them. Germline CDR1 SGHVS, CDR2 FNYEAQ. Written as DNA, the CDR3 is TGTGCCAGCAGCTTAGGAGGACAAAGTACGGGCGAGCAGTACTTC. Residues: CASSLGGQSTGEQYF.

This chain links TRBV6-1 with TRBJ2-7; the D gene is possibly TRBD1 (5 bases). The CDR3 runs to 13 residues. Trimming removed 4 bases from V and 1 base from J, with 8 bases in between. CDR1 is MNHNS and CDR2 is SASEGT in the germline V gene. CDR3 amino acids: CASSVDSSYEQYF. The CDR3 nucleotides read TGTGCCAGCAGTGTAGACAGTTCCTACGAGCAGTACTTC.

The gene calls are TRBV29-1 and TRBJ2-3; 9 nucleotides align to TRBD2. This CDR3 is 16 amino acids long. Germline V CDR1 and CDR2: SQVTM, ANQGSEA. Trimming at V came to 3 bases and at J to 3 bases, leaving 10 bases not matched to a gene. DNA of the CDR3: TGCAGCGTTGACAGGACTTCTGCGGGAGGGACAGATACGCAGTATTTT. This codes for CSVDRTSAGGTDTQYF.

The chain recombines TRBV6-4 with TRBJ1-1, with D tentatively TRBD1 (6 bases). The CDR3 extends over 14 amino acids. Germline V gene lookup returns CDR1 MRHNA and CDR2 SNTAGT. Trimming left V 4 bases short and J 3 bases short, with 12 bases between. The CDR3 spells CASSVTYRDTEAFF. CDR3 DNA sequence: TGTGCCAGCAGTGTCACCTACAGGGACACTGAAGCTTTCTTT.

V usage is TRBV9 and J usage is TRBJ2-3; D is possibly TRBD2 (5 bases). The CDR3 loop spans 16 amino acids. Germline V lookup: CDR1 SGDLS, CDR2 YYNGEE. Between the trimmed V and J ends, which lost 3 bases and 2 bases, there was a span of 16 bases. CDR3 sequence reads: CASSARPAALTDTQYF. As DNA, the CDR3 is TGTGCCAGCAGCGCTCGCCCAGCGGCACTCACAGATACGCAGTATTTT.

The chain is built from TRBV19 and TRBJ2-1; 7 bases fit TRBD2. CDR1 LNHDA and CDR2 SQIVND come from the germline V gene (reference sequence). Trimming cost V 2 bases and J 4 bases; bases outside gene matches: 5. The length of the CDR3 is 15 residues. This CDR3 is CASSIRGETYNEQFF. The DNA of the CDR3 is TGTGCCAGTAGTATACGGGGGGAAACTTACAATGAGCAGTTCTTC.

The chain recombines TRBV7-6 with TRBJ1-4; D is possibly TRBD1 (5 bases). The CDR3 consists of 14 residues. The V and J ends lost 5 bases and 8 bases respectively, with 15 bases between them. Germline loops: CDR1 SGHVS, CDR2 FNYEAQ. The DNA for the CDR3 is TGTGCCAGCAGCCCTCGGGGGAGAGGCGAAAAACTGTTTTTT. Translation: CASSPRGRGEKLFF.

The rearrangement joins TRBV2 to TRBJ1-1; TRBD1 matches at 8 bases. Germline CDR1 reads SNHLY; CDR2 reads FYNNEI. The CDR3 spans 16 residues. V lost 7 bases, J lost 6 bases, and 16 bases stayed unmatched. The CDR3 protein is CASIWDDQGARPEAFF. The CDR3 coding sequence is TGTGCCAGCATTTGGGACGATCAGGGGGCGAGGCCTGAAGCTTTCTTT.

The J gene is TRBJ1-1, the V gene TRBV27; TRBD1 is a possible D gene (6 bases). This CDR3 comprises 15 residues. Germline loops: CDR1 MNHEY, CDR2 SMNVEV (reference sequence). V gave up 2 bases and J gave up 3 bases, with 13 bases separating them. The CDR3 DNA follows: TGTGCCAGCAGTTTAAGAGGCAGGGGCGACACTGAAGCTTTCTTT. It translates to CASSLRGRGDTEAFF.